These 14 T cell receptor beta chains share one sample of origin, sequenced in a study of graft-versus-host responses after intestinal transplantation. Sequencing was performed with immunoSEQ multiplex PCR; in TCRdb, only in-frame clones are kept and a portion is missing. Among 6,500 to 9,500 clones listed, more than 30% were seen once. Here the sequenced sample was alloreactive CD4+ T cells from a mixed lymphocyte reaction culture, taken before intestinal transplant. Regarding subset: CFSE-low proliferating T cells sorted from roughly 6-day pre-transplant mixed lymphocyte reaction (GvH or HvG direction). These receptors all come from a human patient who received an intestinal transplant.

This clone is judged medium-sized. The V and J genes are TRBV5-6 and TRBJ2-1; 9 nucleotides line up with TRBD2. The CDR3 runs 16 residues. Germline trimming cut 3 bases from V and 4 bases from J; bases unmatched to any gene: 8. Germline-derived CDR1 and CDR2 are SGHDT and YYEEEE. The CDR3 loop reads CASSSVRLAVYNEQFF. CDR3 DNA: TGTGCCAGCAGCTCGGTCCGACTAGCGGTGTACAATGAGCAGTTCTTC.

This clone came up a few times. The chain is built from TRBV5-6 and TRBJ2-3; 7 bases match TRBD1. The CDR3 loop spans 15 amino acids. Trimming took 0 bases from V and 0 from J; bases not matched to a gene: 1. CDR1 and CDR2 from the germline V gene are SGHDT and YYEEEE. The CDR3 sequence is CASSLDRGSTDTQYF. The CDR3 coding sequence is TGTGCCAGCAGCTTGGACAGGGGAAGCACAGATACGCAGTATTTT.

This chain links TRBV6-1 with TRBJ1-5; no firm D call. Trimming took off 6 bases at V and 5 bases at J, with 11 bases between the two ends. The CDR3 is made up of 13 amino acids. Germline values: CDR1 MNHNS, CDR2 SASEGT. CDR3 bases: TGTGCCAGCAGCCCCCGGCGGGATCAGCCCCAGCATTTT. Residues: CASSPRRDQPQHF.

The genes are TRBV4-1 and TRBJ1-5, with TRBD1 as a possible D gene (6 bases). This CDR3 contains 17 residues. V was cut by 0 bases and J by 2 bases, with 14 bases left in between. Germline CDR1 and CDR2: MGHRA and YSYEKL. The CDR3 spells CASSQDGSRGRNQPQHF. CDR3 sequence (DNA): TGCGCCAGCAGCCAAGATGGGTCCAGGGGCCGCAATCAGCCCCAGCATTTT.

This clone was observed a few times. The V gene is TRBV14, the J gene TRBJ1-3; D not resolved. Trimming removed 4 bases from V and 4 bases from J, with 2 bases in between. CDR1 and CDR2 (germline): SGHDN, FVKESK. The CDR3 contains 11 residues. The CDR3, as DNA: TGTGCCAGCAGCCCGGGAAACACCATATATTTT. It yields the protein CASSPGNTIYF.

This clone is judged medium-sized. J is TRBJ1-4 and V is TRBV2; D remains ambiguous. CDR1 is SNHLY, CDR2 FYNNEI, per germline. The CDR3 consists of 15 residues. Trimming removed 7 bases at V and 8 bases at J, with 20 bases between. The CDR3 sequence: CASKWAPLQSEKLFF. The DNA for the CDR3 is TGTGCCAGCAAGTGGGCCCCCCTACAATCAGAAAAACTGTTTTTT.

This clone was picked up one time. V usage is TRBV28 and J usage is TRBJ2-5, with TRBD1 matching over 9 bases. This CDR3 has 14 residues. Trimming took 6 bases from V and 5 from J; bases not matched to a gene: 7. CDR1 and CDR2 (germline): MDHEN, SYDVKM. CDR3 amino acids: CASRRTGAGETQYF. The CDR3 DNA reads TGTGCCAGCAGGCGGACAGGGGCTGGGGAGACCCAGTACTTC.

This clone rates as medium-sized. The genes are TRBV28 and TRBJ1-2, with D possibly matching TRBD1 (5 bases). The CDR3 covers 14 residues. The V gene's germline CDR1 is MDHEN and CDR2 SYDVKM. Trimming took off 0 bases at V and 3 bases at J, with 8 bases between the two ends. In DNA, the CDR3 is TGTGCCAGCAGTTTATGGGAGACAGACTATGGCTACACCTTC. Translating gives CASSLWETDYGYTF.

In its sample, this clone was seen a few times. The chain uses TRBV6-1 and TRBJ2-1, with 10 bases matching TRBD1. Looked up from germline, CDR1 is MNHNS and CDR2 is SASEGT. The J segment lost 7 bases and the V segment lost 6 bases, leaving 6 bases of the junction unmatched. The CDR3 is 14 residues long. CDR3 in amino acids: CASSDRGRSNEQFF. The CDR3 DNA follows: TGTGCCAGCAGCGACAGGGGGCGGTCAAATGAGCAGTTCTTC.

In its sample, this clone is medium-sized (0.01 to 0.1%). The CDR3 sequence: CASSPRDRGNEQYF. CDR3 coding DNA: TGTGCCAGCAGCCCCCGGGACAGGGGAAACGAGCAGTACTTC. This sequence joins TRBV5-4 and TRBJ2-7, with 10 bases lining up with TRBD1. After removal of 4 bases from V and 5 bases from J, the junction contained 6 bases not matched to a gene. Germline values: CDR1 SGHNT, CDR2 YYREEE (reference sequence). The CDR3 runs 14 residues.

This clone was counted only a few times. The chain carries TRBV27 and TRBJ2-1; the match to TRBD1 covers 7 bases. CDR1 MNHEY and CDR2 SMNVEV come from the germline V gene (reference sequence). V shed 7 bases, J shed 6 bases, and the junction held 9 bases outside the gene matches. The CDR3 runs to 14 residues. The CDR3 loop reads CASTFKPGGNEQFF. The CDR3 bases are TGTGCCAGCACCTTTAAGCCAGGGGGCAATGAGCAGTTCTTC.

V and J are TRBV11-2 and TRBJ1-1; D unresolved. Germline V gives CDR1 SGHAT, CDR2 FQNNGV. The CDR3 runs 13 residues. Trimming took off 0 bases at V and 4 bases at J, with 6 bases between the two ends. The CDR3 is CASSLDYGTEAFF. As DNA, the CDR3 is TGTGCCAGCAGCTTAGACTACGGCACTGAAGCTTTCTTT.

This clone is medium-sized in the sample. The chain couples TRBV19 to TRBJ2-6; perhaps TRBD2 as D (7 bases). V lost 4 bases and J lost 4, with 14 bases in between. The CDR3 extends over 16 amino acids. Germline loops: CDR1 LNHDA, CDR2 SQIVND (reference sequence). This CDR3 is CASSTLGGAGANVLTF. The CDR3 DNA sequence: TGTGCCAGTAGTACCCTGGGGGGGGCAGGGGCCAACGTCCTGACTTTC. Using reference TRBV19 and TRBJ2-6 for the parts outside the CDR3, the full variable domain is DGGITQSPKYLFRKEGQNVTLSCEQNLNHDAMYWYRQDPGQGLRLIYYSQIVNDFQKGDIAEGYSVSREKKESFPLTVTSAQKNPTAFYLCASSTLGGAGANVLTFGAGSRLTVL.

The chain uses TRBV30 and TRBJ2-2; the D gene is possibly TRBD1 (5 bases). The V end lost 0 bases, the J end lost 7 bases, and 9 bases lay between the germline ends. The CDR3 is 13 residues long. Germline CDR1 and CDR2: GTSNPN and SVGIG (reference sequence). CDR3 in amino acids: CAWSVLGHGELFF. The CDR3 DNA reads TGTGCCTGGAGTGTATTGGGGCACGGGGAGCTGTTTTTT.